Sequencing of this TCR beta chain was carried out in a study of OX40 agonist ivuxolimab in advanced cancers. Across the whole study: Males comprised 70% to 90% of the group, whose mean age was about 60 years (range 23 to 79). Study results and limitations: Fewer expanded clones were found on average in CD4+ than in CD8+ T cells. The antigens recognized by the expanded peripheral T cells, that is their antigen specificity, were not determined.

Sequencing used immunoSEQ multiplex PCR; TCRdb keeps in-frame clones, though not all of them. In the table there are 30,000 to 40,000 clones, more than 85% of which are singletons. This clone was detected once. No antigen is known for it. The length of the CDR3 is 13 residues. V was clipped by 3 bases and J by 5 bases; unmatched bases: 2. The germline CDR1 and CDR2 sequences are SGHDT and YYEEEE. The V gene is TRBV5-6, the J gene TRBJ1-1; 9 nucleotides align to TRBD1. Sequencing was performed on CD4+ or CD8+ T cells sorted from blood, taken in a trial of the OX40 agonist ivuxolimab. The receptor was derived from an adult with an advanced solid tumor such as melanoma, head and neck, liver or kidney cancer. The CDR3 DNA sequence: TGTGCCAGCAGCTGGGGGACAGGGACTGAAGCTTTCTTT. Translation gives CASSWGTGTEAFF.